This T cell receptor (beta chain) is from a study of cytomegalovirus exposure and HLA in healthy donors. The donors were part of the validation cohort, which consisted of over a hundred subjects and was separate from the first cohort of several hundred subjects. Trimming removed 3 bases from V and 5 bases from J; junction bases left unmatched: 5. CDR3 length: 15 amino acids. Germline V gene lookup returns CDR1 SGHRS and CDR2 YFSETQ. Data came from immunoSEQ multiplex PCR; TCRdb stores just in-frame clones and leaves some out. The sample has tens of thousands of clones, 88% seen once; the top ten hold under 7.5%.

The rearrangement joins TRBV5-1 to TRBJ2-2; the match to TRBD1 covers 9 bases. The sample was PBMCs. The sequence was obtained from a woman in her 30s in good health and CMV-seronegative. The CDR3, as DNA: TGCGCCAGCAGCTCCGGGACAGGGTGGACCGGGGAGCTGTTTTTT. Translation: CASSSGTGWTGELFF.